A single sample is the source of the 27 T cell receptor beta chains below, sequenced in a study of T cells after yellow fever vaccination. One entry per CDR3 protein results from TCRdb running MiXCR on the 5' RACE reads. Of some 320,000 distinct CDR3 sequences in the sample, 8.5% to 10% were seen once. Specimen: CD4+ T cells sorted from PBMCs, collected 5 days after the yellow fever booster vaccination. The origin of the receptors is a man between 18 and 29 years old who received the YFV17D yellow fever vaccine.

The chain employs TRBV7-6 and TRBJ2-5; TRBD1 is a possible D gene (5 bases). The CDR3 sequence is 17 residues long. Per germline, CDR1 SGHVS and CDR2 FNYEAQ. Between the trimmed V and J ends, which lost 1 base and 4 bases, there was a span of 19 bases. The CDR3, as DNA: TGTGCCAGCAGCTTAGTTTTGGCAGGGTCGTCTGGAGAGACCCAGTACTTC. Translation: CASSLVLAGSSGETQYF.

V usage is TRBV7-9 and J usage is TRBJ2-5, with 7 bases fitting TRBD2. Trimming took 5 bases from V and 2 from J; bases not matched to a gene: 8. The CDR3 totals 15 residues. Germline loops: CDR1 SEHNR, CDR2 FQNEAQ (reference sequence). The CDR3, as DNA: TGTGCCAGCAGCCTCCGGGCGGGGGAGCAAGAGACCCAGTACTTC. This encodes CASSLRAGEQETQYF.

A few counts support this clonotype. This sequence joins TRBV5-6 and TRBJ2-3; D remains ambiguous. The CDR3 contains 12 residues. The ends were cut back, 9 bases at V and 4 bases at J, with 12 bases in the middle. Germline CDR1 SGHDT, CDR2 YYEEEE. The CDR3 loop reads CATSSLADTQYF. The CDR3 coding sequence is TGTGCCACCAGTTCGTTGGCAGATACGCAGTATTTT.

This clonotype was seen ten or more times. Written as DNA, the CDR3 is TGCAGCGTGGACAGCTCCTACAATGAGCAGTTCTTC. Translating gives CSVDSSYNEQFF. The J gene is TRBJ2-1, the V gene TRBV29-1; tentatively, D is TRBD1 (6 bases). Germline CDR1 and CDR2: SQVTM and ANQGSEA. CDR3 length: 12 amino acids. V lost 6 bases and J lost 0, with 6 bases in between.

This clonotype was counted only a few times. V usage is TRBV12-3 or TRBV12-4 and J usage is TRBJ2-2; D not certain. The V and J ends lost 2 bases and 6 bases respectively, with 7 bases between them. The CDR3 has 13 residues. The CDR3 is CASSLIAPGELFF. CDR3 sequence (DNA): TGTGCCAGCAGTTTAATTGCTCCCGGGGAGCTGTTTTTT.

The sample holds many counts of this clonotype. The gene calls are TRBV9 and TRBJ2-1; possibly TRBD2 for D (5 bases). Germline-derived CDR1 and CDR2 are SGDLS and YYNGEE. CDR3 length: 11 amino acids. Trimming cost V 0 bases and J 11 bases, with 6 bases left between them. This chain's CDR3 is CASSVGTQQFF. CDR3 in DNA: TGTGCCAGCAGCGTAGGGACTCAGCAGTTCTTC.

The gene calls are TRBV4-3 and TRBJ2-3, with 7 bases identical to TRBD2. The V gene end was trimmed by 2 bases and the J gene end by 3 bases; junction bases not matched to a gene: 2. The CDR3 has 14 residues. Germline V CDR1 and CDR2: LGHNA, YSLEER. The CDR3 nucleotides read TGCGCCAGCAGCCAAAGCGGGGTGACAGATACGCAGTATTTT. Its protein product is CASSQSGVTDTQYF.

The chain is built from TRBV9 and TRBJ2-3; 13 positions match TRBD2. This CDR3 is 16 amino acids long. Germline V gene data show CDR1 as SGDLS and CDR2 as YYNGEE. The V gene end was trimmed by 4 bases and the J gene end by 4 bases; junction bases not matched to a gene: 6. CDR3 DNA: TGTGCCAGCAGCCCTACTAGCGGGGGGGTTGCAGATACGCAGTATTTT. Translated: CASSPTSGGVADTQYF.

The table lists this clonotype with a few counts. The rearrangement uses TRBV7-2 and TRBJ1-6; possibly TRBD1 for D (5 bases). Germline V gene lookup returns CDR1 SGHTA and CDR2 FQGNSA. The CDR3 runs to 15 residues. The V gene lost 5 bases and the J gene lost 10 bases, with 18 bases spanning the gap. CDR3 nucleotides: TGTGCCAGCAGCCTGGGACGGTATATTAGGTCACCCCTCCACTTT. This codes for CASSLGRYIRSPLHF.

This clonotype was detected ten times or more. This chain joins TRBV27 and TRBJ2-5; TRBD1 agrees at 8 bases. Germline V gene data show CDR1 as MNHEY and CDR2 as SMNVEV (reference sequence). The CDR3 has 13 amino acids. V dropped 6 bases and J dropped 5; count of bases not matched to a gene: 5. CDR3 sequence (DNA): TGTGCCAGCAGGCAGGGGGCGGCGGAGACCCAGTACTTC. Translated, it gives CASRQGAAETQYF.

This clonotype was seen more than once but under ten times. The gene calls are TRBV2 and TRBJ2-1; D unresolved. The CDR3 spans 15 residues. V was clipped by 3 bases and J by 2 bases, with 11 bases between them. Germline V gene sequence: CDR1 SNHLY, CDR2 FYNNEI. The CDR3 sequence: CASSERGTTYNEQFF. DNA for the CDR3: TGTGCCAGCAGTGAGAGAGGAACGACCTACAATGAGCAGTTCTTC.

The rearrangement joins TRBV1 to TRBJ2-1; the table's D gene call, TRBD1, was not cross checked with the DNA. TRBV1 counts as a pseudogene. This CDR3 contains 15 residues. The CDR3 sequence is CTSSQTGGTYNEQFF. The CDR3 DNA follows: TGCACCAGCAGCCAGACCGGGGGAACCTACAATGAGCAGTTCTTC.

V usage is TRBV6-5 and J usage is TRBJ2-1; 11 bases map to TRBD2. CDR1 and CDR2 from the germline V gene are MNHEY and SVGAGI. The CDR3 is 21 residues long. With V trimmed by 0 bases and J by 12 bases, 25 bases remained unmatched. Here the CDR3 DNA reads TGTGCCAGCAGTTACTCGGGTCTCAGGACTAGCGGGCCGGGAGTGGTGAGTGTGCAGTTCTTC. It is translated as CASSYSGLRTSGPGVVSVQFF.

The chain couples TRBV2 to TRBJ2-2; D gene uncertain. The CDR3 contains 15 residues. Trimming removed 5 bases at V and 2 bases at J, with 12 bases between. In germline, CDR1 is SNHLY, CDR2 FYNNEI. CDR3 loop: CASSMLWGNTGELFF. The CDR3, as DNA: TGTGCCAGCAGTATGCTTTGGGGTAACACCGGGGAGCTGTTTTTT.

This CDR3 reads CASSNTGQPNSGANVLTF. In DNA form, the CDR3 reads TGCGCCAGCAGCAACACGGGACAGCCAAACTCTGGGGCCAACGTCCTGACTTTC. The chain carries TRBV5-1 and TRBJ2-6; 7 nucleotides line up with TRBD1. CDR1 and CDR2 from the germline V gene are SGHRS and YFSETQ. CDR3 length: 18 amino acids. V lost 4 bases to trimming and J lost 0 bases; unmatched junction nucleotides: 10. Drawing the rest from reference TRBV5-1 and TRBJ2-6, the complete variable domain is KAGVTQTPRYLIKTRGQQVTLSCSPISGHRSVSWYQQTPGQGLQFLFEYFSETQRNKGNFPGRFSGRQFSNSRSEMNVSTLELGDSALYLCASSNTGQPNSGANVLTFGAGSRLTVL.

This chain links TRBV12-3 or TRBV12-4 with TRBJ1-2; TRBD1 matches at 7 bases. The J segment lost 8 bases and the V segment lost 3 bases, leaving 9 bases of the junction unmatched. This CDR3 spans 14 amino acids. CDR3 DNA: TGTGCCAGCAGTTTTCAGGGGGGGAGAGGAGGCTACACCTTC. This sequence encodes CASSFQGGRGGYTF.

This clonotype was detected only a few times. The CDR3 nucleotides are TGCGCCAGCAGCCAAGTAAGGAGCGGGCGCCCCGGGGAGCTGTTTTTT. It encodes CASSQVRSGRPGELFF. This rearrangement joins TRBV4-1 to TRBJ2-2, with D tentatively TRBD2 (6 bases). The V end was cut by 1 base, the J end by 6 bases, with 15 bases between. The CDR3 is 16 amino acids. Germline lookup yields CDR1 MGHRA and CDR2 YSYEKL.

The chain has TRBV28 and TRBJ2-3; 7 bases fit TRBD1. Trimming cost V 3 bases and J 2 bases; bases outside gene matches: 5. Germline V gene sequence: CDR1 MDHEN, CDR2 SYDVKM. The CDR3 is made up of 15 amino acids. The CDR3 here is CASSFQQGSTDTQYF. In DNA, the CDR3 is TGTGCCAGCAGTTTCCAACAGGGGTCCACAGATACGCAGTATTTT.

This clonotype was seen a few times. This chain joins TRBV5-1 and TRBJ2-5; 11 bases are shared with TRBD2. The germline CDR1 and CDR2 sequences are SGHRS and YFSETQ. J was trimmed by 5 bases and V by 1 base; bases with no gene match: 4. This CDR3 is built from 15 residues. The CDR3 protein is CASSLLLAGVETQYF. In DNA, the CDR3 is TGCGCCAGCAGCTTGTTACTAGCGGGGGTCGAGACCCAGTACTTC. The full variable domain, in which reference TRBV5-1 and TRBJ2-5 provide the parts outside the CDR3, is KAGVTQTPRYLIKTRGQQVTLSCSPISGHRSVSWYQQTPGQGLQFLFEYFSETQRNKGNFPGRFSGRQFSNSRSEMNVSTLELGDSALYLCASSLLLAGVETQYFGPGTRLLVL.

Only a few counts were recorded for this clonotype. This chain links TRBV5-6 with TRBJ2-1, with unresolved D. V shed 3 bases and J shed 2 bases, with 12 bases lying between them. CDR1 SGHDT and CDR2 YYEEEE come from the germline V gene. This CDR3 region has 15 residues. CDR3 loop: CASSSTPSPYNEQFF. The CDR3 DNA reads TGTGCCAGCAGCTCGACACCAAGCCCCTACAATGAGCAGTTCTTC.

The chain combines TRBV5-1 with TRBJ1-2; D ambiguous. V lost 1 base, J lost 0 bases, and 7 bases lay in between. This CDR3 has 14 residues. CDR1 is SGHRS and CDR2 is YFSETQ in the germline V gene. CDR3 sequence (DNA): TGCGCCAGCAGCTTGACAACCACTAACTATGGCTACACCTTC. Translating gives CASSLTTTNYGYTF.

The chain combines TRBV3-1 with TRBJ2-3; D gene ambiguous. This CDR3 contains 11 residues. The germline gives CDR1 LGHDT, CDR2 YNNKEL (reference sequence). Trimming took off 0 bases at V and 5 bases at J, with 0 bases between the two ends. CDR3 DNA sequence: TGTGCCAGCAGCCAAGAAGATACGCAGTATTTT. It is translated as CASSQEDTQYF.

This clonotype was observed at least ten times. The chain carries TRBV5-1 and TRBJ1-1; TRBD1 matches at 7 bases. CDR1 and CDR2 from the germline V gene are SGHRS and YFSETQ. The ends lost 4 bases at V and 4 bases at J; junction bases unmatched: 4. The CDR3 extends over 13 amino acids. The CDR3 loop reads CASSRGLSTEAFF. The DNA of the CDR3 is TGCGCCAGCAGCAGGGGGCTTAGCACTGAAGCTTTCTTT.

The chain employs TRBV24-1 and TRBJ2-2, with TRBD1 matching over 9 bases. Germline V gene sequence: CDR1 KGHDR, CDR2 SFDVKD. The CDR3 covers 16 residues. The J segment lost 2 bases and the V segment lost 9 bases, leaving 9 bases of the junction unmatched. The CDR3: CATGSRTGANTGELFF. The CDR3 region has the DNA TGTGCCACCGGATCACGGACAGGGGCAAACACCGGGGAGCTGTTTTTT.

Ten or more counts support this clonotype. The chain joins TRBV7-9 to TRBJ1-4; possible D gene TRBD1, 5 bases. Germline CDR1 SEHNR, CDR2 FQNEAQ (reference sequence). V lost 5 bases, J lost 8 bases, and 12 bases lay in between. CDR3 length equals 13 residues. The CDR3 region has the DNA TGTGCCAGCAGCCCCCGGGGGGTGGAAAAACTGTTTTTT. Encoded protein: CASSPRGVEKLFF. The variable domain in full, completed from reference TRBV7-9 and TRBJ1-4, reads DTGVSQNPRHKITKRGQNVTFRCDPISEHNRLYWYRQTLGQGPEFLTYFQNEAQLEKSRLLSDRFSAERPKGSFSTLEIQRTEQGDSAMYLCASSPRGVEKLFFGSGTQLSVL.

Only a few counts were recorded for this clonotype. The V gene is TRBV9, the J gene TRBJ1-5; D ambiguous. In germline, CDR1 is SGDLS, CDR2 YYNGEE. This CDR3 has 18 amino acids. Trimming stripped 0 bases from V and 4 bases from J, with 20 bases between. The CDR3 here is CASSVAVGGRTLNQPQHF. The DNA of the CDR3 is TGTGCCAGCAGCGTAGCAGTGGGCGGACGGACGCTTAATCAGCCCCAGCATTTT.

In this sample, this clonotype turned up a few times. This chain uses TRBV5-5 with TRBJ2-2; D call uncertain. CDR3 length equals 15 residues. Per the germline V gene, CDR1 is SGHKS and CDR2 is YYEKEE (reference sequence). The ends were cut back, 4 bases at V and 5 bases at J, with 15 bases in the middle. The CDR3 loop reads CASSRVPRWTGELFF. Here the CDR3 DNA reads TGTGCCAGCAGCCGAGTCCCCCGGTGGACCGGGGAGCTGTTTTTT.